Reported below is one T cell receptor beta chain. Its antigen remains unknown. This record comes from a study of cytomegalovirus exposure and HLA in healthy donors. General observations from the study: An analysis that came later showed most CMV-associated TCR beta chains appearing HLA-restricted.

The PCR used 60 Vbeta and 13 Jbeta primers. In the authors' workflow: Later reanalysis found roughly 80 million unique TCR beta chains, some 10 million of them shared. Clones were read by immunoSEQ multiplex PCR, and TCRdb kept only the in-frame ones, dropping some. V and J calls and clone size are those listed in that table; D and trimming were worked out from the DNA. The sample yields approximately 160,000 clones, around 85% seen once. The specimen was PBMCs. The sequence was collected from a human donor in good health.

The CDR3, as DNA: TGTGCCAGCAGCTTAGCGTACGTAGATAGCAATCAGCCCCAGCATTTT. This codes for CASSLAYVDSNQPQHF. The chain is built from TRBV7-9 and TRBJ1-5; D unresolved. The CDR3 sequence is 16 residues long. Germline V CDR1 and CDR2: SEHNR, FQNEAQ (reference sequence). Trimming took 0 bases from V and 0 from J, leaving 9 bases between them.